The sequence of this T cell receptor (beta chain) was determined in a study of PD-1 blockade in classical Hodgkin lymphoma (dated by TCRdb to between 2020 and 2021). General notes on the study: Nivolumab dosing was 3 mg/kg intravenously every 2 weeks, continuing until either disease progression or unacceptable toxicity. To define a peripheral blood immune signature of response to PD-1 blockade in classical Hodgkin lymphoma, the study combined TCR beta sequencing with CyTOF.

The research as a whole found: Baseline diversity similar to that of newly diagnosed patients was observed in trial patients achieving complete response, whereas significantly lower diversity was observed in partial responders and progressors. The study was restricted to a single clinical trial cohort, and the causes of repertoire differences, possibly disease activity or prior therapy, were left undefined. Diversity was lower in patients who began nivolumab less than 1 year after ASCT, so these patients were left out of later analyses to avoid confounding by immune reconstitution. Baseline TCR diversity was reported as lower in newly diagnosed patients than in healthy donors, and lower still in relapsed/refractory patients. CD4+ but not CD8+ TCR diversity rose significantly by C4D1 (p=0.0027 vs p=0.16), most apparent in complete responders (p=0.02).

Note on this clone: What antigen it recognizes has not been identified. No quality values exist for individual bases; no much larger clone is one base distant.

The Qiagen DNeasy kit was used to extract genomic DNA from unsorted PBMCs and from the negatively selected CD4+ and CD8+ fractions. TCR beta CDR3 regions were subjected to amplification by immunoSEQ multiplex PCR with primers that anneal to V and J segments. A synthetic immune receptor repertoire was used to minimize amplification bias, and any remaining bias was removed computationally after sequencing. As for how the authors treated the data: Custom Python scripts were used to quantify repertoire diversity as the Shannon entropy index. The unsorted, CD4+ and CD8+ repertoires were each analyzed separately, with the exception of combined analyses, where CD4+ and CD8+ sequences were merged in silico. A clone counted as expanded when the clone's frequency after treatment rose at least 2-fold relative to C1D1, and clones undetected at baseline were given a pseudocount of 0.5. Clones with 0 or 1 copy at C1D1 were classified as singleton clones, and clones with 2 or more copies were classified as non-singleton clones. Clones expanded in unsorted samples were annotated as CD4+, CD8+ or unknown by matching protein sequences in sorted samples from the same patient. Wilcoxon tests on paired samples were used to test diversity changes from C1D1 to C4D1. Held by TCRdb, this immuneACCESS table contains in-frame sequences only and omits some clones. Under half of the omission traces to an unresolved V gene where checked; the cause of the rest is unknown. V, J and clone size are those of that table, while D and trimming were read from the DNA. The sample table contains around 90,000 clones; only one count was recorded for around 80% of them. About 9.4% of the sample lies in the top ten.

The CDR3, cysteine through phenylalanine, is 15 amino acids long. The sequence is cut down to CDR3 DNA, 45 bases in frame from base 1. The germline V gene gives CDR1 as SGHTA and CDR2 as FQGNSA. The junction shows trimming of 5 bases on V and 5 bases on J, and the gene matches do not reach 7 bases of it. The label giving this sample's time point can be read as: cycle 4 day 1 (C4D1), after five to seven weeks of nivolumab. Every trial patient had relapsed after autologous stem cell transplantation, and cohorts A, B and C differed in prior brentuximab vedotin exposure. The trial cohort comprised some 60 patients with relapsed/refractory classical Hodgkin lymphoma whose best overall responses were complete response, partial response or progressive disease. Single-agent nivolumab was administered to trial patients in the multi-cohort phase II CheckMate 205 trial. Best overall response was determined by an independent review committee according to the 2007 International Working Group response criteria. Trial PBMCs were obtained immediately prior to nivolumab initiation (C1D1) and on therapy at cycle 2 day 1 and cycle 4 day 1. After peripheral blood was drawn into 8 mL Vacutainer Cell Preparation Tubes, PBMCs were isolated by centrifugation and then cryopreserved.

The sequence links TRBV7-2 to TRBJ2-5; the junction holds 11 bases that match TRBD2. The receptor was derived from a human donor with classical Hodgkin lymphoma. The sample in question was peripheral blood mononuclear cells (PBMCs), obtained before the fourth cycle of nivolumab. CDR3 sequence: CASSNALAGVETQYF. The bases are TGTGCCAGCAGCAACGCACTAGCGGGAGTGGAGACCCAGTACTTC.